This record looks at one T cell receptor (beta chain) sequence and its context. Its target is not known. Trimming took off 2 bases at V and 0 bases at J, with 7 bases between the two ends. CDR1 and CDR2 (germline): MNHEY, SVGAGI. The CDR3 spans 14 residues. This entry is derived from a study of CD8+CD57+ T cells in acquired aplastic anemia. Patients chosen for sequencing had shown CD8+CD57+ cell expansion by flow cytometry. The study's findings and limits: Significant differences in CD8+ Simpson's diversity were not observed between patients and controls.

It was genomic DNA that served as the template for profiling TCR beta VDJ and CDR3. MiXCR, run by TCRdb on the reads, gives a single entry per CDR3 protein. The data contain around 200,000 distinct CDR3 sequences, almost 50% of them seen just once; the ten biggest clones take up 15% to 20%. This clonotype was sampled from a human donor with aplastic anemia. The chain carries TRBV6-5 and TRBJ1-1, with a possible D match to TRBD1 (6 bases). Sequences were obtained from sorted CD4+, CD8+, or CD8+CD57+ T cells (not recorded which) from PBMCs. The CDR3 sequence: CASSYGGVNTEAFF. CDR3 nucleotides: TGTGCCAGCAGTTACGGGGGCGTGAACACTGAAGCTTTCTTT.